This T cell receptor beta chain is from a study of tumor T cells in aggressive B-cell lymphoma. Here immunoSEQ multiplex PCR was the method, and the copy in TCRdb shows in-frame clones only, minus some. Among about 9,900 clones listed, 65% to 90% were seen once. The V and J ends lost 0 bases and 6 bases respectively, with 13 bases between them. This CDR3 is 15 amino acids long. Germline CDR1 SGHRS, CDR2 YFSETQ. Sequencing input: tumor tissue. This TCR was recovered from an adult with diffuse large B cell lymphoma. The V call is TRBV5-1, the J call TRBJ2-1, with D possibly being TRBD1 (5 bases). Written as DNA, the CDR3 is TGCGCCAGCAGCTTGGTGTCAGGGTTCTCCAATGAGCAGTTCTTC. Protein: CASSLVSGFSNEQFF.